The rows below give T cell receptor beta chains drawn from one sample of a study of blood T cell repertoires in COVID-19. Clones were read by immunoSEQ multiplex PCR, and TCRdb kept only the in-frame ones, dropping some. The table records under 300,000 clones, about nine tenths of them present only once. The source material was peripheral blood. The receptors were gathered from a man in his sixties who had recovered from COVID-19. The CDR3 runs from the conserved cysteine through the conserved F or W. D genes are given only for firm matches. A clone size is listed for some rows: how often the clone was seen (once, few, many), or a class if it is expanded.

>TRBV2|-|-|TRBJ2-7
CASRSEGGGTEQYF
TGTGCCAGCAGATCCGAGGGGGGGGGTACCGAGCAGTACTTC
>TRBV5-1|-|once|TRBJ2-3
CASSLGTPATDTQYF
TGCGCCAGCAGCCTCGGGACTCCGGCCACAGATACGCAGTATTTT
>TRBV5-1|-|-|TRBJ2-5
CASSLPRSIPETQYF
TGCGCCAGCAGCTTGCCTAGGTCGATTCCAGAGACCCAGTACTTC
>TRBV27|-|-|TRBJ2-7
CASSSVYEQYF
TGTGCCAGCAGTTCGGTTTACGAGCAGTACTTC
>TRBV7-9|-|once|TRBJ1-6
CASSLAGRQENSPLHF
TGTGCCAGCAGCTTGGCCGGGAGGCAGGAGAATTCACCCCTCCACTTT
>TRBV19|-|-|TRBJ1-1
CASSIYGGEAFF
TGTGCCAGTAGTATCTACGGGGGTGAAGCTTTCTTT
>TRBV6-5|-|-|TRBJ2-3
CASSYSRPTDTQYF
TGTGCCAGCAGTTACTCGCGGCCCACAGATACGCAGTATTTT
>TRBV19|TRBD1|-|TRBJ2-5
CASNPRTGEERTQYF
TGTGCCAGTAACCCAAGGACAGGGGAGGAGCGGACCCAGTACTTC
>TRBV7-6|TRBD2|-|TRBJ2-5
CASSPPGAGGFAQETQYF
TGTGCCAGCAGCCCCCCCGGAGCGGGGGGGTTTGCCCAAGAGACCCAGTACTTC
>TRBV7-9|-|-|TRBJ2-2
CASSPETGGNTGELFF
TGTGCCAGCAGCCCAGAGACAGGAGGGAACACCGGGGAGCTGTTTTTT
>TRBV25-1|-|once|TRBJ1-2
CASSERFGYTF
TGTGCCAGCAGTGAACGGTTTGGCTACACCTTC
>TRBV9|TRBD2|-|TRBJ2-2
CASSLSTGLATGELFF
TGTGCCAGCAGTCTTAGCACGGGACTAGCCACCGGGGAGCTGTTTTTT
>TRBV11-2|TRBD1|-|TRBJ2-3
CASSPTRTGLMTDTQYF
TGTGCCAGCAGCCCTACCAGGACAGGGCTCATGACAGATACGCAGTATTTT
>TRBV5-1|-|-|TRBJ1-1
CASTLGVNTEAFF
TGCGCCAGCACCTTGGGAGTGAACACTGAAGCTTTCTTT
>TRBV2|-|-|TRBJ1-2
CASSKGQSHGYTF
TGTGCCAGCAGTAAAGGACAGTCTCATGGCTACACCTTC
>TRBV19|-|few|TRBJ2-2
CASSILGAANTGELFF
TGTGCCAGTAGTATTCTGGGGGCCGCGAACACCGGGGAGCTGTTTTTT
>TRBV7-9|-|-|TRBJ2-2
CASSFWASKIGELFF
TGTGCCAGCAGCTTTTGGGCTAGCAAGATCGGGGAGCTGTTTTTT
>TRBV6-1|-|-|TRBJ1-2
CASSERDSYFYGYTF
TGTGCCAGCAGTGAACGGGATTCATATTTCTATGGCTACACCTTC
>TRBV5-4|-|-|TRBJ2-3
CASSLPTSGGITDTQYF
TGTGCCAGCAGCTTACCCACTTCGGGGGGCATCACAGATACGCAGTATTTT
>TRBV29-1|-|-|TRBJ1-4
CSVAGQEKLFF
TGCAGCGTTGCGGGACAAGAAAAACTGTTTTTT
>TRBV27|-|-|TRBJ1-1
CASAQAGRLGAFF
TGTGCCAGCGCCCAGGCAGGGCGCCTGGGGGCTTTCTTT
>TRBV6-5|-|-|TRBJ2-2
CASRAGVVPGELFF
TGTGCCAGCAGGGCAGGGGTAGTACCCGGGGAGCTGTTTTTT
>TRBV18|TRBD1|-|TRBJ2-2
CASSTGTGDYTGELFF
TGTGCCAGCTCAACCGGGACAGGAGACTACACCGGGGAGCTGTTTTTT
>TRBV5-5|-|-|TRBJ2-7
CASSPGESEQYF
TGTGCCAGCAGCCCCGGTGAGTCCGAGCAGTACTTC
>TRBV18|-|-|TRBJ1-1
CASSPTSGGNTEAFF
TGTGCCAGCTCACCAACAAGCGGGGGGAACACTGAAGCTTTCTTT
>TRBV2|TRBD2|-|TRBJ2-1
CATLYRLAGNEQFF
TGTGCCACCTTATACAGACTAGCGGGCAATGAGCAGTTCTTC
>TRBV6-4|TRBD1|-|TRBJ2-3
CASSDGQGAADTQYF
TGTGCCAGCAGTGACGGACAGGGGGCAGCAGATACGCAGTATTTT
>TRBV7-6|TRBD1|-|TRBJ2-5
CASSKVTGIGETQYF
TGTGCCAGCAGCAAAGTGACAGGGATAGGCGAGACCCAGTACTTC
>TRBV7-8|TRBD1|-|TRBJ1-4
CASSLATGGAEKLFF
TGTGCCAGCAGCTTGGCTACAGGGGGCGCAGAGAAACTGTTTTTT